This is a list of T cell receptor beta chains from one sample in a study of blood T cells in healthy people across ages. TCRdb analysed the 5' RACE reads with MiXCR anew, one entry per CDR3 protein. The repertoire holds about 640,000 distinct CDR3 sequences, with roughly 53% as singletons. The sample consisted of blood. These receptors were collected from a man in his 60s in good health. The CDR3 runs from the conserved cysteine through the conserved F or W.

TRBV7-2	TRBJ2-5	CASSLVVAGGRETQYF
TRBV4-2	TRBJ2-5	CASSRRDGNQETQYF
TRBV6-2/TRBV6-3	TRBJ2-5	CASRQLAGGSQETQYF
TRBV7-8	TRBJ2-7	CASSLGSGGATYEQYF
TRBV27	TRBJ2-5	CASSFQGAIETQYF
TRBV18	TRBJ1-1	CASSPPSSPEAFF
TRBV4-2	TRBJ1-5	CASSEGVFLQGSNQPQHF
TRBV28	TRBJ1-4	CASRGGVGGEKLFF
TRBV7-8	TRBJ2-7	CASSLARVGDEQYF
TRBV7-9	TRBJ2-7	CASSPGQGWYEQYF
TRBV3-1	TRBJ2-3	CASSQGQGKMAQYF